In this sample, the clone carrying this TCR beta chain turned up many times. The antigen is not known. This CDR3 has 14 residues. Trimming shortened V by 5 bases and J by 1 base, and 11 bases separated the two germline ends. The sample originates from a study of T-cell memory formation after mild COVID-19. Looking at the study overall: TCR clusters were mostly donor specific. The study's findings and limits: Memory sampled before infection contained some responding clones, suggesting cross-reactive memory joined. Researchers report contracting CD4+ clones mostly in CM and EM, with CD8+ clones in EMRA.

A single record per CDR3 protein comes from TCRdb applying MiXCR to the 5' RACE reads. The table records about 270,000 distinct CDR3 sequences, 15% to 20% of them present only once. This clonotype was sampled from a man in his late teens or twenties who had mild COVID-19 (a few samples of this study predate the infection). Cell type and time point are not known. The chain joins TRBV12-3 or TRBV12-4 to TRBJ1-2; weak D call: TRBD1 (5 bases). Sequencing was carried out using PBMCs or a T cell subset sorted from them (not recorded which). CDR3 sequence (DNA): TGTGCCAGCAGTCCCGACAGAAATAACTATGGCTACACCTTC. It is translated as CASSPDRNNYGYTF.